Below, one T cell receptor (beta chain) is given with its context. The antigen is undetermined. The data belong to a study of cytomegalovirus exposure and HLA in healthy donors. The CDR3 extends over 13 amino acids. Germline CDR1 is MNHNS and CDR2 is SASEGT. Trimming removed 8 bases at V and 12 bases at J, with 20 bases between. PCR used 60 Vbeta primers and 13 Jbeta primers. Profiling relied on immunoSEQ multiplex PCR, and the TCRdb table lists in-frame clones only, not all of them. The sample lists about 190,000 clones; 75% to 85% were seen once. General study findings and limits: Among the sequence variants, a highly shared cluster was likely an artifact of sequencing. CMV serostatus was the only immune exposure information that was available. Earlier findings revealed that most TCR beta V segments proved productive either about 90% or about 30% of the time. Reportedly, a later analysis found an Asian-associated ancestry cluster had fewer N-insertions than the approximately 600-donor mean.

V usage is TRBV6-1 and J usage is TRBJ2-1; the D gene is possibly TRBD2 (6 bases). This clonotype was sampled from a woman under 30 in good health and CMV-seropositive. Sample: PBMCs. Here the CDR3 reads CASDYPGLRWQFF. The DNA for the CDR3 is TGTGCCAGCGATTATCCGGGACTTCGATGGCAGTTCTTC.